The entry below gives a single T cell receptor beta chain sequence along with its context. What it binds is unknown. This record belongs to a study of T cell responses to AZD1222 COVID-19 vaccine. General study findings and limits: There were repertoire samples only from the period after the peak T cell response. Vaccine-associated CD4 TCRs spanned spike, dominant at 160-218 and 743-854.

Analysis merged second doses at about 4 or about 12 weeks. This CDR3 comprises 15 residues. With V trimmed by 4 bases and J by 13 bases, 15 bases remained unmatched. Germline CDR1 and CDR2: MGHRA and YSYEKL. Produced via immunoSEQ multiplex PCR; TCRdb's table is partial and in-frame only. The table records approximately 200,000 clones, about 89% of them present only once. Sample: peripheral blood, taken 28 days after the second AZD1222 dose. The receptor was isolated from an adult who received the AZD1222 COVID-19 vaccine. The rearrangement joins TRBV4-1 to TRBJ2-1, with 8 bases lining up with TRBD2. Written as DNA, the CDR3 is TGCGCCAGCAGCCTAGGCCCCGGGAGGGCCAAGGGACAGTTCTTC. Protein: CASSLGPGRAKGQFF.